Listed below are T cell receptor beta chains from one sample, sequenced in a study of blood T cells in healthy people across ages. One entry per CDR3 protein, called by TCRdb with MiXCR from the 5' RACE reads. The table lists under 2,000,000 distinct CDR3 sequences, around half of them singletons. Source material: blood. The source of these receptors is a woman aged 40 to 55 in good health. The CDR3 runs from the conserved cysteine through the conserved F or W. A D gene is named only where the DNA matches it firmly. Clone size is not always given. Where it is, it says once, few, many or a class for expanded clones.

v_call: TRBV5-6
d_call: -
clone_size: -
j_call: TRBJ1-2
cdr3_aa: CASSSEQVRSSNGYTF
cdr3_nt: TGTGCCAGCAGCTCTGAACAAGTGCGGTCTTCTAATGGCTACACCTTC

v_call: TRBV28
d_call: TRBD1
clone_size: few
j_call: TRBJ2-1
cdr3_aa: CASTTWDRAWNNEQFF
cdr3_nt: TGTGCCAGCACTACCTGGGACAGGGCTTGGAACAATGAGCAGTTCTTC

v_call: TRBV27
d_call: -
clone_size: -
j_call: TRBJ2-5
cdr3_aa: CASSFSRVKETQYF
cdr3_nt: TGTGCCAGCAGTTTTTCCAGGGTGAAAGAGACCCAGTACTTC

v_call: TRBV9
d_call: TRBD2
clone_size: -
j_call: TRBJ2-7
cdr3_aa: CASSASGGLGPQYF
cdr3_nt: TGTGCCAGCAGCGCGTCGGGGGGGCTAGGACCCCAGTACTTC

v_call: TRBV20-1
d_call: -
clone_size: -
j_call: TRBJ1-6
cdr3_aa: CSARVREGNNSPLHF
cdr3_nt: TGCAGTGCTAGAGTCAGGGAGGGAAATAATTCACCCCTCCACTTT

v_call: TRBV5-1
d_call: TRBD1
clone_size: few
j_call: TRBJ2-5
cdr3_aa: CASSLVDRARQETQYF
cdr3_nt: TGCGCCAGCAGCTTGGTGGACAGGGCGAGACAAGAGACCCAGTACTTC

v_call: TRBV14
d_call: TRBD2
clone_size: -
j_call: TRBJ2-6
cdr3_aa: CASSRSLAGAGANVLTF
cdr3_nt: TGTGCCAGCAGCCGTTCCTTAGCGGGGGCTGGGGCCAACGTCCTGACTTTC

v_call: TRBV28
d_call: -
clone_size: -
j_call: TRBJ1-5
cdr3_aa: CASTSNQPQHF
cdr3_nt: TGTGCCAGCACGAGCAATCAGCCCCAGCATTTT

v_call: TRBV24-1
d_call: -
clone_size: -
j_call: TRBJ2-7
cdr3_aa: CATSDGGRLGHEQYF
cdr3_nt: TGTGCCACCAGTGATGGCGGCCGGCTGGGGCACGAGCAGTACTTC

v_call: TRBV6-6
d_call: -
clone_size: -
j_call: TRBJ2-7
cdr3_aa: CASNSPDQADYEQYF
cdr3_nt: TGTGCCAGCAATTCACCTGATCAGGCGGACTACGAGCAGTACTTC

v_call: TRBV29-1
d_call: -
clone_size: few
j_call: TRBJ2-6
cdr3_aa: CSVVLRPHSGANVLTF
cdr3_nt: TGCAGCGTTGTACTCCGGCCTCACTCTGGGGCCAACGTCCTGACTTTC

v_call: TRBV7-2
d_call: -
clone_size: -
j_call: TRBJ2-3
cdr3_aa: CASSLARGERADTQYF
cdr3_nt: TGTGCCAGCAGCTTAGCGAGGGGGGAGCGGGCAGATACGCAGTATTTT

v_call: TRBV20-1
d_call: -
clone_size: once
j_call: TRBJ1-1
cdr3_aa: CSAPLGGVLMNTEAFF
cdr3_nt: TGCAGTGCTCCTCTTGGTGGGGTGTTGATGAACACTGAAGCTTTCTTT

v_call: TRBV20-1
d_call: -
clone_size: -
j_call: TRBJ1-5
cdr3_aa: CSVGGSGNQPQHF
cdr3_nt: TGCAGTGTGGGGGGAAGTGGCAATCAGCCCCAGCATTTT

v_call: TRBV6-5
d_call: -
clone_size: few
j_call: TRBJ2-1
cdr3_aa: CASSYVGPESYNEQFF
cdr3_nt: TGTGCCAGCAGTTACGTCGGTCCGGAATCCTATAATGAGCAGTTCTTC

v_call: TRBV15
d_call: TRBD2
clone_size: -
j_call: TRBJ2-7
cdr3_aa: CATSRDRAGLTYEQYF
cdr3_nt: TGTGCCACCAGCAGAGATCGAGCGGGACTCACTTACGAGCAGTACTTC

v_call: TRBV4-3
d_call: TRBD2
clone_size: once
j_call: TRBJ2-5
cdr3_aa: CASSVAWTSTGETQYF
cdr3_nt: TGCGCCAGCAGCGTAGCCTGGACTAGCACTGGGGAGACCCAGTACTTC

v_call: TRBV12-3/TRBV12-4
d_call: -
clone_size: few
j_call: TRBJ1-1
cdr3_aa: CASSLVPGGNTEAFF
cdr3_nt: TGTGCCAGCAGTTTAGTTCCGGGAGGGAACACTGAAGCTTTCTTT

v_call: TRBV9
d_call: TRBD1
clone_size: few
j_call: TRBJ2-3
cdr3_aa: CASTLTGTFSTDTQYF
cdr3_nt: TGTGCCAGCACCTTGACAGGGACCTTCAGCACAGATACGCAGTATTTT

v_call: TRBV3-1
d_call: -
clone_size: -
j_call: TRBJ1-4
cdr3_aa: CASSQGLFGRGNEKLFF
cdr3_nt: TGTGCCAGCAGCCAAGGATTATTCGGCAGGGGTAATGAAAAACTGTTTTTT

v_call: TRBV5-6
d_call: -
clone_size: -
j_call: TRBJ2-4
cdr3_aa: CASSFLQGNDIQYF
cdr3_nt: TGTGCCAGCAGCTTCCTCCAGGGGAACGACATTCAGTACTTC

v_call: TRBV20-1
d_call: -
clone_size: -
j_call: TRBJ2-3
cdr3_aa: CSAKGPGPTDTQYF
cdr3_nt: TGCAGTGCTAAGGGCCCTGGGCCCACAGATACGCAGTATTTT

v_call: TRBV15
d_call: TRBD1
clone_size: -
j_call: TRBJ2-6
cdr3_aa: CATKGANSGANVLTF
cdr3_nt: TGTGCCACCAAGGGGGCTAACTCTGGGGCCAACGTCCTGACTTTC

v_call: TRBV5-1
d_call: -
clone_size: few
j_call: TRBJ2-1
cdr3_aa: CASSLDTPTYNEQFF
cdr3_nt: TGCGCCAGCAGCTTGGACACTCCGACCTACAATGAGCAGTTCTTC

v_call: TRBV25-1
d_call: TRBD2
clone_size: few
j_call: TRBJ2-5
cdr3_aa: CASSEISGALGWMETQYF
cdr3_nt: TGTGCCAGCAGTGAGATTAGCGGGGCCCTCGGTTGGATGGAGACCCAGTACTTC

v_call: TRBV4-1
d_call: -
clone_size: -
j_call: TRBJ2-5
cdr3_aa: CASSQDGTPGMETQYF
cdr3_nt: TGCGCCAGCAGCCAAGATGGGACTCCGGGGATGGAGACCCAGTACTTC

v_call: TRBV7-2
d_call: -
clone_size: few
j_call: TRBJ2-3
cdr3_aa: CATELRGTDTQYF
cdr3_nt: TGTGCCACCGAGCTAAGGGGTACAGATACGCAGTATTTT

v_call: TRBV20-1
d_call: -
clone_size: -
j_call: TRBJ1-6
cdr3_aa: CSASDSYNSPLHF
cdr3_nt: TGCAGTGCTAGTGACTCCTATAATTCACCCCTCCACTTT

v_call: TRBV5-1
d_call: -
clone_size: -
j_call: TRBJ1-1
cdr3_aa: CASSLESPASLNTEAFF
cdr3_nt: TGCGCCAGCAGCTTGGAATCACCAGCCTCATTGAACACTGAAGCTTTCTTT

v_call: TRBV29-1
d_call: -
clone_size: many
j_call: TRBJ2-1
cdr3_aa: CSVAEAGSYNEQFF
cdr3_nt: TGCAGCGTTGCGGAGGCAGGGTCCTACAATGAGCAGTTCTTC

v_call: TRBV20-1
d_call: -
clone_size: -
j_call: TRBJ2-7
cdr3_aa: CSARAGAPREQYF
cdr3_nt: TGCAGTGCTAGAGCGGGGGCGCCTCGCGAGCAGTACTTC

v_call: TRBV28
d_call: -
clone_size: -
j_call: TRBJ2-1
cdr3_aa: CASSFGFPSYKEQFF
cdr3_nt: TGTGCCAGTAGTTTTGGGTTTCCCTCCTACAAGGAGCAGTTCTTC

v_call: TRBV27
d_call: TRBD2
clone_size: -
j_call: TRBJ2-5
cdr3_aa: CASTTQGLAGETQYF
cdr3_nt: TGTGCCAGCACCACCCAAGGACTAGCGGGGGAGACCCAGTACTTC

v_call: TRBV9
d_call: -
clone_size: -
j_call: TRBJ2-2
cdr3_aa: CASSPHSTGELFF
cdr3_nt: TGTGCCAGCAGCCCGCATTCCACCGGGGAGCTGTTTTTT